A selection of T cell receptor beta chains follows, all from one sample in a study of PD-1 blockade in classical Hodgkin lymphoma. Some clones are missing from TCRdb's copy, which holds only in-frame ones; the method was immunoSEQ multiplex PCR. The table records 30,000 to 40,000 clones, 92% of them present only once. The material sequenced was CD4+ T cells from blood, taken before the fourth cycle of nivolumab. The origin of the receptors is a human donor with classical Hodgkin lymphoma. Both conserved end residues are part of each CDR3. The order of the fields is D gene, V gene, J gene, CDR3 length, CDR3 DNA, CDR3 protein. The D gene is left open where the match is weak.

>TRBD1|TRBV7-9|TRBJ1-1|15
TGTGCCAGCACCCCCTCCGGGACAGGGTGGGTGATGGCTTTCTTT
CASTPSGTGWVMAFF
>TRBD2|TRBV4-1|TRBJ2-7|19
TGCGCCAGCAGCCCTACTCCGATCACTAGCGGGAGGGTAAGCTACGAGCAGTACTTC
CASSPTPITSGRVSYEQYF
>.|TRBV6-5|TRBJ2-7|12
TGTGCCAGCAGCAGTTTCCCTTACGAGCAGTACTTC
CASSSFPYEQYF
>.|TRBV29-1|TRBJ1-2|12
TGCAGCGTTGATCTCTTAAAGGGAGGCTACACCTTC
CSVDLLKGGYTF
>TRBD2|TRBV6-1|TRBJ2-7|15
TGTGCCAGCAGTGGTTTAGCGGGAGCCGGCTACGAGCAGTACTTC
CASSGLAGAGYEQYF
>.|TRBV19|TRBJ1-2|14
TGTGCCAGTAGTATGCCAGGGCTCAACTATGGCTACACCTTC
CASSMPGLNYGYTF
>TRBD1|TRBV30|TRBJ1-4|14
TGTGCCTGGAGTGTGGGGACAGGGACTGAAAAACTGTTTTTT
CAWSVGTGTEKLFF
>TRBD2|TRBV7-9|TRBJ2-1|15
TGTGCCAGCAGCCCAAGGACTAGCTATTACAATGAGCAGTTCTTC
CASSPRTSYYNEQFF
>.|TRBV7-2|TRBJ2-1|16
TGTGCCAGCAGCTTAGCCCACGCCGTCTCCTACAATGAGCAGTTCTTC
CASSLAHAVSYNEQFF
>TRBD2|TRBV2|TRBJ2-1|14
TGTGCCAGCTGGGCGGGACTAGCGGGACTTGAGCAGTTCTTC
CASWAGLAGLEQFF